The rows below give T cell receptor beta chains drawn from one sample of a study of T cells in Graves' hyperthyroidism and ophthalmopathy. TCRdb independently ran MiXCR on the multiplex PCR reads; one entry per CDR3 protein. The sample includes 350,000 to 450,000 distinct CDR3 sequences, 11% to 15% seen only once; the top ten take about 10%. Sequencing was performed on blood. These receptors originate from a woman aged 55 to 70 with Graves' hyperthyroidism. The CDR3 runs from the conserved cysteine through the conserved F or W. Fields, in order: CDR3 length, D gene, clone size, V gene, J gene, CDR3 protein, CDR3 DNA. A D gene is named only where the DNA matches it firmly. A clone size is listed for some rows: how often the clone was seen (once, few, many), or a class if it is expanded.

>13|-|-|TRBV6-1|TRBJ1-2
CAMRQDSNYGYTF
TGTGCCATGCGACAGGATTCTAACTATGGCTACACCTTC
>11|-|-|TRBV20-1|TRBJ2-1
CSATLQSAKFF
TGCAGTGCTACTTTACAGAGCGCAAAGTTCTTC
>13|-|many|TRBV12-3/TRBV12-4|TRBJ1-1
CASSAGTIFEAFF
TGTGCCAGCAGTGCCGGGACAATTTTTGAAGCTTTCTTT
>13|-|many|TRBV28|TRBJ1-1
CATGQSLNTEAFF
TGTGCCACCGGACAGAGCTTGAACACTGAAGCTTTCTTT
>15|-|many|TRBV20-1|TRBJ1-1
CSARDHTGYVAEAFF
TGCAGTGCTAGAGATCACACAGGGTATGTGGCTGAAGCTTTCTTT
>14|TRBD1|many|TRBV15|TRBJ1-3
CATSSGQGANTIYF
TGTGCCACCAGCTCCGGACAGGGGGCCAACACCATATATTTT
>14|-|many|TRBV11-2|TRBJ2-7
CASSWPGLDYEQYF
TGTGCCAGCAGCTGGCCAGGCCTTGACTACGAGCAGTACTTC
>13|TRBD1|many|TRBV6-1|TRBJ1-2
CASKRDRADGYTF
TGTGCCAGCAAGCGGGACAGGGCCGATGGCTACACCTTC
>13|-|few|TRBV10-3|TRBJ1-4
CAISGQINEKLFF
TGTGCCATCAGTGGTCAGATTAATGAAAAACTGTTTTTT
>15|TRBD1|many|TRBV20-1|TRBJ1-4
CSASPAWTGVEKLFF
TGCAGTGCTAGCCCCGCCTGGACAGGGGTTGAAAAACTGTTTTTT
>16|-|many|TRBV20-1|TRBJ2-3
CSARASPARPTDTQYF
TGCAGTGCTAGAGCTTCCCCCGCGCGGCCCACAGATACGCAGTATTTT
>13|TRBD1|many|TRBV30|TRBJ2-7
CAWRGTGSYEQYF
TGTGCCTGGAGAGGGACAGGCTCCTACGAGCAGTACTTC
>15|-|many|TRBV7-9|TRBJ2-7
CASSSNGADYYEQYF
TGTGCCAGCAGCTCAAACGGAGCGGACTACTACGAGCAGTACTTC
>14|-|many|TRBV24-1|TRBJ2-3
CATRRDSTSDTQYF
TGTGCCACCAGAAGGGACTCCACTTCTGATACGCAGTATTTT
>13|-|many|TRBV10-1|TRBJ2-7
CASSEGFSYEQYF
TGCGCCAGCAGTGAGGGGTTCTCCTACGAGCAGTACTTC
>12|-|many|TRBV24-1|TRBJ1-2
CATSATAYGYTF
TGTGCCACCAGTGCTACGGCCTATGGCTACACCTTC
>13|TRBD2|-|TRBV28|TRBJ2-7
CASSLLLANEQYF
TGTGCCAGCAGTTTATTACTAGCGAACGAGCAGTACTTC
>15|TRBD2|-|TRBV5-1|TRBJ2-1
CASTLTGLAGGGWFF
TGCGCCAGCACCTTAACAGGACTAGCGGGAGGGGGGTGGTTCTTC
>15|TRBD2|many|TRBV2|TRBJ2-7
CASSRRTSGSYEQYF
TGTGCCAGCAGCCGACGGACTAGCGGGAGCTACGAGCAGTACTTC
>11|-|many|TRBV20-1|TRBJ2-3
CSVESTDTQYF
TGCAGTGTTGAGAGCACAGATACGCAGTATTTT
>12|-|many|TRBV12-3/TRBV12-4|TRBJ1-2
CASSQTEYGYTF
TGTGCCAGCAGCCAAACAGAGTATGGCTACACCTTC
>13|-|many|TRBV9|TRBJ1-1
CASSVGGAKSAFF
TGTGCCAGCAGCGTTGGTGGGGCTAAATCAGCTTTCTTT
>15|-|few|TRBV6-1|TRBJ2-2
CASSEDIRVSGELFF
TGTGCCAGCAGTGAGGACATCAGGGTGAGCGGGGAGCTGTTTTTT
>13|TRBD1|many|TRBV2|TRBJ1-2
CASRLQGAYGYTF
TGTGCCAGCAGACTACAGGGGGCCTATGGCTACACCTTC
>15|-|-|TRBV25-1|TRBJ1-5
CASSSGKGWNQPQHF
TGTGCCAGCAGCTCAGGGAAGGGGTGGAATCAGCCCCAGCATTTT
>14|TRBD1|many|TRBV7-8|TRBJ1-1
CASSRGTANTEAFF
TGTGCCAGCAGCCGAGGGACAGCGAACACTGAAGCTTTCTTT
>16|-|many|TRBV13|TRBJ2-1
CASSSREGTYYNEQFF
TGTGCCAGCAGCTCCCGGGAAGGGACCTACTACAATGAGCAGTTCTTC
>15|TRBD2|few|TRBV19|TRBJ2-7
CASSMRTSASYEQYF
TGTGCCAGTAGTATGAGGACTAGCGCCTCCTACGAGCAGTACTTC
>16|TRBD2|-|TRBV4-1|TRBJ2-1
CASSAKAGESYNEQFF
TGCGCCAGCAGCGCGAAAGCGGGAGAATCCTACAATGAGCAGTTCTTC
>10|-|many|TRBV29-1|TRBJ2-3
CSVGEDTQYF
TGCAGCGTTGGGGAGGATACGCAGTATTTT
>14|-|-|TRBV11-2|TRBJ2-3
CASSPRTRTDTQYF
TGTGCCAGCAGCCCCCGGACCCGCACAGATACGCAGTATTTT
>13|-|-|TRBV2|TRBJ1-5
CASETGSNQPQHF
TGTGCCAGCGAAACAGGGAGCAATCAGCCCCAGCATTTT
>12|-|-|TRBV25-1|TRBJ1-6
CASSGWNSPLHF
TGTGCCAGCAGTGGGTGGAATTCACCCCTCCACTTT
>14|TRBD2|many|TRBV20-1|TRBJ2-5
CSATSGTTPETQYF
TGCAGTGCCACTAGCGGAACCACCCCCGAGACCCAGTACTTC
>17|-|few|TRBV28|TRBJ1-3
CASSLTGTSDSGNTIYF
TGTGCCAGCAGTCTCACAGGGACCAGCGACTCTGGAAACACCATATATTTT
>17|-|many|TRBV11-2|TRBJ2-1
CASSLDWLAGATNEQFF
TGTGCCAGCAGCTTAGACTGGTTGGCGGGGGCCACCAATGAGCAGTTCTTC
>14|-|-|TRBV6-2/TRBV6-3|TRBJ1-4
CASSYTGYDEKLFF
TGTGCCAGCAGTTACACAGGGTACGATGAAAAACTGTTTTTT
>18|-|few|TRBV7-8|TRBJ1-5
CASSLGVGGDKGGQPQHF
TGTGCCAGCAGCTTAGGAGTTGGGGGGGATAAGGGCGGTCAGCCCCAGCATTTT
>14|-|many|TRBV10-2|TRBJ1-6
CASSDEQGRSPLHF
TGCGCCAGCAGTGATGAGCAGGGTCGTTCACCCCTCCACTTT
>13|-|few|TRBV7-9|TRBJ2-5
CASTPEGRETQYF
TGTGCCAGCACTCCGGAGGGCCGAGAGACCCAGTACTTC
>13|-|many|TRBV5-1|TRBJ1-2
CASSLQGLDGYTF
TGCGCCAGCAGCTTGCAGGGGTTGGATGGCTACACCTTC
>16|-|-|TRBV7-9|TRBJ2-2
CASSLAGSTNTGELFF
TGTGCCAGCAGCTTAGCCGGTAGCACGAACACCGGGGAGCTGTTTTTT
>14|-|many|TRBV5-1|TRBJ1-4
CASSSGRSNEKLFF
TGCGCCAGCAGCTCGGGACGTTCTAATGAAAAACTGTTTTTT
>16|TRBD1|many|TRBV5-1|TRBJ2-2
CASSLMGQQNTGELFF
TGCGCCAGCAGCTTGATGGGACAGCAAAACACCGGGGAGCTGTTTTTT
>12|-|many|TRBV3-1|TRBJ2-3
CASSQDWDTQYF
TGTGCCAGCAGCCAAGACTGGGATACGCAGTATTTT
>14|-|many|TRBV4-1|TRBJ1-2
CASSQETSNYGYTF
TGCGCCAGCAGCCAAGAGACATCGAACTATGGCTACACCTTC